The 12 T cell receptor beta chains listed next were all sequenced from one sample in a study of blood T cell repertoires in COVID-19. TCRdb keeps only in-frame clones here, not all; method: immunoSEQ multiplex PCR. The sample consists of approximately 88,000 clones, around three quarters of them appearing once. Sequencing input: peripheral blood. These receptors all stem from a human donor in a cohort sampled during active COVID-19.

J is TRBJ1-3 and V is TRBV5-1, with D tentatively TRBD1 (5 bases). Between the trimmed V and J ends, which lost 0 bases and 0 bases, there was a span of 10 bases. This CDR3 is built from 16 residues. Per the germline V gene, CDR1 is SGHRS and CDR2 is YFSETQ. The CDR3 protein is CASSLDWGNSGNTIYF. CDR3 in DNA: TGCGCCAGCAGCTTGGATTGGGGCAACTCTGGAAACACCATATATTTT. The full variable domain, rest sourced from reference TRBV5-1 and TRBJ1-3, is KAGVTQTPRYLIKTRGQQVTLSCSPISGHRSVSWYQQTPGQGLQFLFEYFSETQRNKGNFPGRFSGRQFSNSRSEMNVSTLELGDSALYLCASSLDWGNSGNTIYFGEGSWLTVV.

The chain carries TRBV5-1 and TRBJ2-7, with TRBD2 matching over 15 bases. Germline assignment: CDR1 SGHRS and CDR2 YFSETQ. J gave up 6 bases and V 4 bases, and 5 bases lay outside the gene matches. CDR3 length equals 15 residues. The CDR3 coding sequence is TGCGCCAGCAGCAGGACTAGCGGGAGGGCCGGCGAGCAGTACTTC. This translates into CASSRTSGRAGEQYF.

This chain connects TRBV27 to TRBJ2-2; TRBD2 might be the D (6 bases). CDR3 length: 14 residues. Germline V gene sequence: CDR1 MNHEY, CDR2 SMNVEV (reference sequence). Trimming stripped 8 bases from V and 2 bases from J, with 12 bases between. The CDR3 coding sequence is TGTGCCAGCCGTGGGGGGTTAAACACCGGGGAGCTGTTTTTT. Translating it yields CASRGGLNTGELFF.

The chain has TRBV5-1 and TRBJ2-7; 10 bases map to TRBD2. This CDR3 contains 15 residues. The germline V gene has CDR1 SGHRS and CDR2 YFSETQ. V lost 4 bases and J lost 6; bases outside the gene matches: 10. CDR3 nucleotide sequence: TGCGCCAGCAGCCTCCGTAGGCTAGCGGGAGCCGAGCAGTACTTC. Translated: CASSLRRLAGAEQYF.

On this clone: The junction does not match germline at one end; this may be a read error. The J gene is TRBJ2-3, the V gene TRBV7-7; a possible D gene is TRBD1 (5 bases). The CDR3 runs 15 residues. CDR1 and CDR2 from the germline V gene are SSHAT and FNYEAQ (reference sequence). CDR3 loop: CASSLSLGGTDTQYF. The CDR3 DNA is TGTGCTAGCAGCTTAAGCTTAGGGGGCACAGATACGCAGTATTTT.

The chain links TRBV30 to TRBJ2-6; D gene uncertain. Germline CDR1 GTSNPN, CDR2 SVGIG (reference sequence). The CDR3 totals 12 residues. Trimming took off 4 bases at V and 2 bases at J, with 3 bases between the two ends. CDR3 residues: CAWTAGANVLTF. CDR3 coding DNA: TGTGCCTGGACGGCTGGGGCCAACGTCCTGACTTTC.

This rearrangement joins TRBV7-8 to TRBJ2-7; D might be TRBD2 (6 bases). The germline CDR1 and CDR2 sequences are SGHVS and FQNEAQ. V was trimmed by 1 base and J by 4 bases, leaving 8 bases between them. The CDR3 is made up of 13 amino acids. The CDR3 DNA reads TGTGCCAGCAGCTTAGGGGACTTTTACGAGCAGTACTTC. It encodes CASSLGDFYEQYF.

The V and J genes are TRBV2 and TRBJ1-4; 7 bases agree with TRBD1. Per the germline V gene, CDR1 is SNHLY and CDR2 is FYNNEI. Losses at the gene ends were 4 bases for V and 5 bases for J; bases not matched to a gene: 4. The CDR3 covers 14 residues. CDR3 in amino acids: CASSGPGQNEKLFF. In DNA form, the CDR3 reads TGTGCCAGCAGTGGCCCGGGACAGAATGAAAAACTGTTTTTT.

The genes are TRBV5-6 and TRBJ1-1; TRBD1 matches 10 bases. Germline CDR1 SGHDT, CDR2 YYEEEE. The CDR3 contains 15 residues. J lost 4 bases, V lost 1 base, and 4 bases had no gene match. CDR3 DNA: TGTGCCAGCAGCTTGTTTGGACAGGGGGGCACTGAAGCTTTCTTT. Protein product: CASSLFGQGGTEAFF.

The CDR3 is CASSPGSGRAFDEQYF. Here the CDR3 DNA reads TGTGCCAGCTCACCCGGAAGCGGGAGGGCATTTGACGAGCAGTACTTC. V gene TRBV18 combines with J gene TRBJ2-7, with 10 positions matching TRBD2. Germline V lookup: CDR1 KGHSH, CDR2 LQKENI. V lost 3 bases to trimming and J lost 5 bases; unmatched junction nucleotides: 10. The CDR3 consists of 16 residues.

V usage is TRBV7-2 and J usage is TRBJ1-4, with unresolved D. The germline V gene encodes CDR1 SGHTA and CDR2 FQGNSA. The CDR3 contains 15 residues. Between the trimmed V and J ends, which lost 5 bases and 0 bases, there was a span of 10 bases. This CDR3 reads CASSPNRATNEKLFF. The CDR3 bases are TGTGCCAGCAGCCCAAACAGAGCAACTAATGAAAAACTGTTTTTT.

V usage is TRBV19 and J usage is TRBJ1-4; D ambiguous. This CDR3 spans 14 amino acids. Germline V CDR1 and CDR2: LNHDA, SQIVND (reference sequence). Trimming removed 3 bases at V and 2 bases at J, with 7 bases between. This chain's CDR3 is CASSMGRTNEKLFF. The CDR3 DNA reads TGTGCCAGTAGTATGGGCAGGACTAATGAAAAACTGTTTTTT.